This T cell receptor (beta chain) was retrieved from a study of shared clonotypes between healthy human individuals. Overall study: For every donor, three CD4 naive, three CD4 memory, two CD8 naive and one CD8 memory plates were used.

Findings and caveats of the study: Non-shared clonotypes had lower generation probabilities than those shared by all four donors.

Sequenced by immunoSEQ multiplex PCR; TCRdb stores in-frame clones only, minus some. The data hold just over 2,000,000 clones, with 95% observed a single time. Germline V gene sequence: CDR1 SEHNR, CDR2 FQNEAQ (reference sequence). The CDR3 runs 15 residues. V trimming: 5 bases; J trimming: 7 bases; junction bases outside the gene matches: 10. Concerning this clone itself: What it binds is unknown.

The receptor comes from a man younger than 35 in good health. The sequenced material came from naive CD4+ T cells sorted from blood. The subset denotes: CD45RA+ positively selected. This sequence joins TRBV7-9 and TRBJ2-7, with 11 positions matching TRBD1. This chain's CDR3 is CASSIGTGGISEQYF. The CDR3, as DNA: TGTGCCAGCAGCATAGGGACAGGGGGGATCTCTGAGCAGTACTTC.